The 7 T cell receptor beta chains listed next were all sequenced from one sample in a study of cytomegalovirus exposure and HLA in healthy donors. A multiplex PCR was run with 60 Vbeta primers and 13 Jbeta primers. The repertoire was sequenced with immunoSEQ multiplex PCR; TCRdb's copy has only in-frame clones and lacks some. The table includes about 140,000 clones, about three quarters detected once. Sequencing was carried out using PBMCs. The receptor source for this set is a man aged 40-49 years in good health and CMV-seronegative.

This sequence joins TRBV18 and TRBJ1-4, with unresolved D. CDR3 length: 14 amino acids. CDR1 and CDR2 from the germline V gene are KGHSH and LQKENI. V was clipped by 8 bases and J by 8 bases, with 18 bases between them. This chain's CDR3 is CASAGTSPQEKLFF. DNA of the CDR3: TGTGCCAGCGCGGGTACCTCCCCACAGGAAAAACTGTTTTTT. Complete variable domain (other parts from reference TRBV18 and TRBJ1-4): NAGVMQNPRHLVRRRGQEARLRCSPMKGHSHVYWYRQLPEEGLKFMVYLQKENIIDESGMPKERFSAEFPKEGPSILRIQQVVRGDSAAYFCASAGTSPQEKLFFGSGTQLSVL.

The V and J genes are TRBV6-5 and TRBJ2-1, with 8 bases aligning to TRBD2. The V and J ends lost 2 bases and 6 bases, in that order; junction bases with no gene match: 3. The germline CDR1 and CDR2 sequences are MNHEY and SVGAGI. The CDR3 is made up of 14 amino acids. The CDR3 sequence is CASSYVRGGNEQFF. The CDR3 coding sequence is TGTGCCAGCAGTTACGTACGGGGGGGCAATGAGCAGTTCTTC.

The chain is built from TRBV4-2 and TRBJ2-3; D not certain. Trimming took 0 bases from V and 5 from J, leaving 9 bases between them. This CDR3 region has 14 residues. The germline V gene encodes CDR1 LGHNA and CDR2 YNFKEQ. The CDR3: CASSQDLGEDTQYF. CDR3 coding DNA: TGTGCCAGCAGCCAAGACCTCGGAGAAGATACGCAGTATTTT.

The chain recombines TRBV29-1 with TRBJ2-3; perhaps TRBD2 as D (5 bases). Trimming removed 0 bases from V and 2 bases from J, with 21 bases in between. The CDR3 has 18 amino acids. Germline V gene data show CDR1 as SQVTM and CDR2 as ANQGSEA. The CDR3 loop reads CSVEDLGRAETHTDTQYF. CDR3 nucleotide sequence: TGCAGCGTTGAAGATCTTGGCCGAGCGGAGACTCACACAGATACGCAGTATTTT.

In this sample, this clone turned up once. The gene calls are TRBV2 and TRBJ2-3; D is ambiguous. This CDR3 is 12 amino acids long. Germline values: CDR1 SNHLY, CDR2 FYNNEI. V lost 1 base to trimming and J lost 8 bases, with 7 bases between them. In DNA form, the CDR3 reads TGTGCCAGCAGTGAAGAGACTTCTACGCAGTATTTT. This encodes CASSEETSTQYF.

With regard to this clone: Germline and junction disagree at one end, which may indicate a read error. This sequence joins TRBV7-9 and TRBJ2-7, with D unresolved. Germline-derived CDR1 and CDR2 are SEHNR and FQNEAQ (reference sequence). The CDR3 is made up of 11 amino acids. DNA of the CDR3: TGTGCCGGCAGCCCCTCCGGGGAGCAGTACTTC. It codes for CAGSPSGEQYF.

As DNA, the CDR3 is TGTGCTAGTGGTTCAAGGACTAGCGGGAGTATCGGGGAGCTGTTTTTT. Amino acid sequence: CASGSRTSGSIGELFF. The chain links TRBV12-5 to TRBJ2-2; 13 bases are shared with TRBD2. J was trimmed by 7 bases and V by 4 bases; bases with no gene match: 6. The V gene's germline CDR1 is LGHNT and CDR2 FRNRAP. CDR3 length: 16 amino acids.